What follows are 20 T cell receptor beta chains derived from one specimen sequenced in a study of T cells in Graves' hyperthyroidism and ophthalmopathy. RNA transcripts yielded amplified TCR beta CDR3 regions. A first-round RT-PCR of the TCR CDR3 used the HTBI primer set. TCRdb re-called the multiplex PCR reads with MiXCR, one entry per CDR3 protein. Among about 680,000 distinct CDR3 sequences listed, over 35% were seen once. The material sequenced was blood. The receptors shown here come from a woman aged 40 to 50 with Graves' hyperthyroidism.

On this clonotype itself: Likely a read error: the CDR3 ends without its conserved phenylalanine or tryptophan. The V and J genes are TRBV12-3 or TRBV12-4 and TRBJ1-1; 7 nucleotides align to TRBD1. V dropped 5 bases and J dropped 1; count of bases not matched to a gene: 4. The CDR3 loop spans 14 amino acids. As DNA, the CDR3 is TGTGCCAGCAGTCCAAGACAGGGGAACACTGAAGCTTTCTCT. Protein sequence: CASSPRQGNTEAFS.

This clonotype was seen a single time. One base away lies a much larger clone, so this may be a sequencing read error. The V call is TRBV2, the J call TRBJ2-5, with 9 bases fitting TRBD2. The CDR3 has 16 amino acids. The junction had 10 bases not matched to a gene; V was cut back by 7 bases and J by 1 base. Germline V CDR1 and CDR2: SNHLY, FYNNEI. CDR3 sequence reads: CASNLLAGVVQETQYF. CDR3 in DNA: TGTGCCAGCAACCTACTAGCGGGCGTAGTCCAAGAGACCCAGTACTTC.

The chain uses TRBV2 and TRBJ1-5; weak D call: TRBD1 (6 bases). The CDR3 length is 16 residues. Germline loops: CDR1 SNHLY, CDR2 FYNNEI. With 5 bases removed from V and 4 bases from J, the gap between germline ends came to 18 bases. The chain's CDR3 is CASSYDRPRFNQPQHF. CDR3 nucleotide sequence: TGTGCCAGCAGTTATGACAGGCCCCGATTTAATCAGCCCCAGCATTTT.

V and J are TRBV29-1 and TRBJ1-2, with 7 bases matching TRBD1. Trimming removed 5 bases from V and 7 bases from J; junction bases left unmatched: 10. The CDR3 extends over 13 amino acids. Germline loops: CDR1 SQVTM, CDR2 ANQGSEA. The CDR3 loop reads CSVTGTALGGYTF. CDR3 coding DNA: TGCAGCGTTACCGGGACAGCGCTTGGTGGCTACACCTTC.

The genes are TRBV7-2 and TRBJ2-5; D not resolved. Germline CDR1 and CDR2: SGHTA and FQGNSA. Trimming left V 4 bases short and J 5 bases short, with 8 bases between. There are 12 residues in the CDR3. Here the CDR3 DNA reads TGTGCCAGCAGCTCCCACTCCGAGACCCAGTACTTC. Protein sequence: CASSSHSETQYF.

This clonotype was seen many times. This chain uses TRBV19 with TRBJ2-2, with D tentatively TRBD1 (5 bases). The CDR3 runs 15 residues. V lost 3 bases to trimming and J lost 0 bases, with 8 bases between them. CDR1 is LNHDA, CDR2 SQIVND, per germline (reference sequence). The CDR3 sequence: CASSISQANTGELFF. For the CDR3, the DNA is TGTGCCAGTAGTATTTCACAGGCGAACACCGGGGAGCTGTTTTTT.

At least ten counts were recorded for this clonotype. The CDR3 is CASSYSPRDGYTF. For the CDR3, the DNA is TGTGCCAGCAGTTACTCGCCGAGGGATGGCTACACCTTC. The genes are TRBV6-5 and TRBJ1-2; D is unclear. The CDR3 totals 13 residues. V was clipped by 0 bases and J by 6 bases, with 8 bases between them. The V gene's germline CDR1 is MNHEY and CDR2 SVGAGI.

The chain combines TRBV10-3 with TRBJ1-1; maybe TRBD1 (6 bases). V was trimmed by 10 bases and J by 4 bases, leaving 22 bases between them. The germline V gene has CDR1 ENHRY and CDR2 SYGVKD. The CDR3 is 15 residues long. The CDR3 sequence: CASSRPVTGTTEAFF. CDR3 coding DNA: TGTGCCAGCAGCCGCCCAGTTACAGGGACCACTGAAGCTTTCTTT.

DNA of the CDR3: TGTGCTAGAGTAGGTTCAGGCTCGGCCTCTGGGGCCAACGTCCTGACTTTC. It is translated as CARVGSGSASGANVLTF. The chain is built from TRBV7-7 and TRBJ2-6; no definite D call. This CDR3 has 17 amino acids. The germline V gene has CDR1 SSHAT and CDR2 FNYEAQ (reference sequence). Drawing the rest from reference TRBV7-7 and TRBJ2-6, the complete variable domain is GAGVSQSPRYKVTKRGQDVTLRCDPISSHATLYWYQQALGQGPEFLTYFNYEAQPDKSGLPSDRFSAERPEGSISTLTIQRTEQRDSAMYRCARVGSGSASGANVLTFGAGSRLTVL.

As to this clonotype: A much larger clone lies a single base off, so this may be a read error. V and J are TRBV20-1 and TRBJ2-7; maybe TRBD1 (6 bases). Judging by the DNA end, TRBJ2-1 fits better; the J call may be wrong. In germline, CDR1 is DFQATT, CDR2 SNEGSKA (reference sequence). This CDR3 is 15 amino acids long. For the CDR3, the DNA is TGCAGTGCTAGAGACGGAGCCGGGACATCCTACGAGCAGTTCTTC. It is translated as CSARDGAGTSYEQFF.

This chain uses TRBV7-2 with TRBJ2-7; 7 positions match TRBD2. Germline lookup yields CDR1 SGHTA and CDR2 FQGNSA. V lost 6 bases to trimming and J lost 2 bases; unmatched junction nucleotides: 16. The CDR3 extends over 17 amino acids. The CDR3 protein is CASSDTLTGRAPYEQYF. DNA for the CDR3: TGTGCCAGCAGTGATACCTTAACTGGGAGGGCCCCCTACGAGCAGTACTTC.

This clonotype has at least ten counts. The chain recombines TRBV2 with TRBJ2-7; no definite D call. The CDR3 sequence is 11 residues long. Between the trimmed V and J ends, which lost 3 bases and 4 bases, there was a span of 4 bases. Germline values: CDR1 SNHLY, CDR2 FYNNEI. The CDR3 bases are TGTGCCAGCAGTGACAGGTACGAGCAGTACTTC. It specifies CASSDRYEQYF.

At least ten counts were recorded for this clonotype. V usage is TRBV10-2 and J usage is TRBJ1-1, with a weak D call TRBD1 (5 bases). The CDR3 covers 14 residues. Germline CDR1 WSHSY, CDR2 SAAADI. Between the trimmed V and J ends, which lost 7 bases and 1 base, there was a span of 13 bases. The CDR3 sequence is CASNRKGENTEAFF. CDR3 coding DNA: TGCGCCAGCAACCGAAAAGGGGAGAACACTGAAGCTTTCTTT.

This clonotype was counted at least ten times. The chain links TRBV7-9 to TRBJ1-5; D unresolved. The CDR3 is 14 amino acids. V was trimmed by 5 bases and J by 0 bases, leaving 8 bases between them. CDR1 is SEHNR and CDR2 is FQNEAQ in the germline V gene (reference sequence). In nucleotides, the CDR3 is TGTGCCAGCAGCCCCTTGGGTAGCAATCAGCCCCAGCATTTT. Translated: CASSPLGSNQPQHF.

At least ten counts were recorded for this clonotype. The chain recombines TRBV12-3 or TRBV12-4 with TRBJ1-5, with no clear D. CDR3 length equals 13 residues. The germline V and J ends were trimmed by 3 bases and 6 bases, with 9 bases remaining between them. The CDR3 here is CASSFSGPQPQHF. The CDR3 coding sequence is TGTGCCAGCAGTTTTAGTGGACCTCAGCCCCAGCATTTT.

This clonotype was counted ten times or more. The chain has TRBV6-5 and TRBJ2-5; 10 bases fit TRBD1. This CDR3 has 15 residues. CDR1 is MNHEY, CDR2 SVGAGI, per germline. V dropped 5 bases and J dropped 6; count of bases not matched to a gene: 9. The CDR3: CASSESGDRGQTQYF. Here the CDR3 DNA reads TGTGCCAGCAGTGAATCGGGGGACAGGGGACAGACCCAGTACTTC.

There are a few counts of this clonotype. V usage is TRBV4-3 and J usage is TRBJ1-1; D not certain. Per germline, CDR1 LGHNA and CDR2 YSLEER. The CDR3 is made up of 13 amino acids. V was shortened by 2 bases and J by 4 bases, with 8 bases between the two germline ends. The CDR3 reads CASSQRRSTEAFF. CDR3 DNA sequence: TGCGCCAGCAGCCAACGCCGGAGCACTGAAGCTTTCTTT.

The CDR3 nucleotides read TGTGCCAGCAGCCCCCGGGGGACACTGTTTTTT. This translates into CASSPRGTLFF. The chain recombines TRBV7-9 with TRBJ1-4; a possible D gene is TRBD1 (5 bases). Germline-derived CDR1 and CDR2 are SEHNR and FQNEAQ (reference sequence). This CDR3 is 11 amino acids long. V was clipped by 5 bases and J by 13 bases, with 11 bases between them.

The table lists this clonotype with many counts. The genes are TRBV12-3 or TRBV12-4 and TRBJ2-7; D is undetermined. The CDR3 covers 12 residues. V gave up 7 bases and J gave up 1 base, with 8 bases separating them. The DNA for the CDR3 is TGTGCCAGCAACTCCGAATCCTACGAGCAGTACTTC. Translating gives CASNSESYEQYF.

This clonotype was detected ten times or more. V and J are TRBV10-3 and TRBJ2-7; possible D gene TRBD1, 6 bases. The CDR3 has 15 residues. The V gene lost 2 bases and the J gene lost 0 bases, with 11 bases spanning the gap. CDR1 is ENHRY, CDR2 SYGVKD, per germline. CDR3 region: CAISERTVPSYEQYF. CDR3 sequence (DNA): TGTGCCATCAGTGAGAGGACAGTACCCTCCTACGAGCAGTACTTC.